This T cell receptor (beta chain) was captured by sequencing in a study of radiotherapy plus CTLA-4 blockade in lung cancer. Whole-study context: There were objective responses in 18% of patients, and around 32% had disease control.

The protocol was immunoSEQ multiplex PCR, while the TCRdb copy is restricted to in-frame clones and leaves out a portion. The sample has over 60,000 clones; approximately 86% are singletons. This clone was counted once. Its antigen is undetermined. Trimming stripped 5 bases from V and 0 bases from J, with 14 bases between. The germline gives CDR1 SEHNR, CDR2 FQNEAQ (reference sequence). There are 16 residues in the CDR3. It was focal radiation plus CTLA-4 blockade with ipilimumab that patients with chemo-refractory metastatic non-small-cell lung cancer received. General study findings and limits: TCR clones from tumors expanded in blood after radiotherapy plus ipilimumab. Dynamics of early blood T cell clones, together with interferon-beta, were reportedly the best predictors of response.

This sequence joins TRBV7-9 and TRBJ1-5; D perhaps matches TRBD1 (5 bases). The clonotype comes from a human donor with non-small cell lung cancer who had stable disease on radiotherapy plus ipilimumab. The input for sequencing was peripheral blood, taken from a patient treated with radiotherapy plus ipilimumab. This CDR3 reads CASSNRNSDSNQPQHF. The CDR3 DNA reads as TGTGCCAGCAGCAACAGGAACTCAGATAGCAATCAGCCCCAGCATTTT.